This T cell receptor (beta chain) was documented in a study of T cell responses to AZD1222 COVID-19 vaccine. Study results and caveats: Breadth and depth of Spike-specific TCRs rose after two AZD1222 doses.

Generated by immunoSEQ multiplex PCR, the TCRdb table keeps only in-frame clones and is missing some. Of about 110,000 clones listed, around 81% are singletons. Worth noting for this clone: Its specificity is unknown.

The sequencing here drew on peripheral blood, taken on day 0 of AZD1222 vaccination. The sequence was collected from an adult in good health.

The CDR3 loop is CASSLFHLAGATNEQFF. The DNA for the CDR3 is TGTGCCAGCAGCTTATTCCATCTAGCGGGAGCTACCAATGAGCAGTTCTTC. The rearrangement joins TRBV7-2 to TRBJ2-1; 10 bases are a match to TRBD2. J was trimmed by 6 bases and V by 2 bases; bases with no gene match: 10. Germline CDR1 reads SGHTA; CDR2 reads FQGNSA. CDR3 length: 17 amino acids.